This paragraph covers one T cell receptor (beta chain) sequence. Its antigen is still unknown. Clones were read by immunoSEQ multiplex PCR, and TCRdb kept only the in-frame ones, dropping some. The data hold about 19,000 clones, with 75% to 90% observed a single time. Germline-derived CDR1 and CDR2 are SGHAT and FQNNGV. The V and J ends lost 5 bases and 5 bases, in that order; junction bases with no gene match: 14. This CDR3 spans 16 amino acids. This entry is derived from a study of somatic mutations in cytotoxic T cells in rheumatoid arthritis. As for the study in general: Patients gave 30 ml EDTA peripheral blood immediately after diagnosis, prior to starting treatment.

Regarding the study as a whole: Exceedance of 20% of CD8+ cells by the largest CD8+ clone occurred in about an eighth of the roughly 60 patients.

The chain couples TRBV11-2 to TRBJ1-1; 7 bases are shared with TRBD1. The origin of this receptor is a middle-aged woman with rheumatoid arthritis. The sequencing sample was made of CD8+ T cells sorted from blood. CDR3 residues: CASSPTGFYLGTEAFF. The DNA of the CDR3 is TGTGCCAGCAGCCCGACAGGGTTCTATTTGGGTACTGAAGCTTTCTTT.